The clone carrying this T cell receptor beta chain was picked up a small number of times. Its cognate antigen is unknown. The treatment was: about 20 received Ad26.COV2.S at low or high dose, single or two shots; 5 received placebo; per-sample allocation not given. Following the first vaccine or placebo injection, samples were taken on day 63. Participants' vaccine, an Ad26 vector, delivered Wuhan-strain SARS-CoV-2 spike. The data originate from a study of Ad26.COV2.S vaccination and SARS-CoV-2 variants. Study background: Doses of Ad26.COV2.S were injected into muscle once or twice, 56 days apart.

Profiling relied on immunoSEQ multiplex PCR, and the TCRdb table lists in-frame clones only, not all of them. This table holds 300,000 to 350,000 clones, 85% to 90% found once. The V end lost 1 base, the J end lost 4 bases, and 16 bases lay between the germline ends. Germline V lookup: CDR1 LGHNA, CDR2 YSLEER. The CDR3 totals 16 residues. General study findings and limits: The TCR-based breadth and depth measures might underestimate overall T cell responses.

The sample in question was peripheral blood, obtained in a trial of Ad26.COV2.S vaccine versus placebo. The chain links TRBV4-3 to TRBJ1-2; maybe TRBD1 (6 bases). The clonotype comes from a person aged 18 to 65 who received the Ad26.COV2.S COVID-19 vaccine or a placebo. The chain's CDR3 is CASSQGVGTRGYGYTF. CDR3 DNA sequence: TGCGCCAGCAGCCAAGGTGTGGGGACCAGGGGCTATGGCTACACCTTC.